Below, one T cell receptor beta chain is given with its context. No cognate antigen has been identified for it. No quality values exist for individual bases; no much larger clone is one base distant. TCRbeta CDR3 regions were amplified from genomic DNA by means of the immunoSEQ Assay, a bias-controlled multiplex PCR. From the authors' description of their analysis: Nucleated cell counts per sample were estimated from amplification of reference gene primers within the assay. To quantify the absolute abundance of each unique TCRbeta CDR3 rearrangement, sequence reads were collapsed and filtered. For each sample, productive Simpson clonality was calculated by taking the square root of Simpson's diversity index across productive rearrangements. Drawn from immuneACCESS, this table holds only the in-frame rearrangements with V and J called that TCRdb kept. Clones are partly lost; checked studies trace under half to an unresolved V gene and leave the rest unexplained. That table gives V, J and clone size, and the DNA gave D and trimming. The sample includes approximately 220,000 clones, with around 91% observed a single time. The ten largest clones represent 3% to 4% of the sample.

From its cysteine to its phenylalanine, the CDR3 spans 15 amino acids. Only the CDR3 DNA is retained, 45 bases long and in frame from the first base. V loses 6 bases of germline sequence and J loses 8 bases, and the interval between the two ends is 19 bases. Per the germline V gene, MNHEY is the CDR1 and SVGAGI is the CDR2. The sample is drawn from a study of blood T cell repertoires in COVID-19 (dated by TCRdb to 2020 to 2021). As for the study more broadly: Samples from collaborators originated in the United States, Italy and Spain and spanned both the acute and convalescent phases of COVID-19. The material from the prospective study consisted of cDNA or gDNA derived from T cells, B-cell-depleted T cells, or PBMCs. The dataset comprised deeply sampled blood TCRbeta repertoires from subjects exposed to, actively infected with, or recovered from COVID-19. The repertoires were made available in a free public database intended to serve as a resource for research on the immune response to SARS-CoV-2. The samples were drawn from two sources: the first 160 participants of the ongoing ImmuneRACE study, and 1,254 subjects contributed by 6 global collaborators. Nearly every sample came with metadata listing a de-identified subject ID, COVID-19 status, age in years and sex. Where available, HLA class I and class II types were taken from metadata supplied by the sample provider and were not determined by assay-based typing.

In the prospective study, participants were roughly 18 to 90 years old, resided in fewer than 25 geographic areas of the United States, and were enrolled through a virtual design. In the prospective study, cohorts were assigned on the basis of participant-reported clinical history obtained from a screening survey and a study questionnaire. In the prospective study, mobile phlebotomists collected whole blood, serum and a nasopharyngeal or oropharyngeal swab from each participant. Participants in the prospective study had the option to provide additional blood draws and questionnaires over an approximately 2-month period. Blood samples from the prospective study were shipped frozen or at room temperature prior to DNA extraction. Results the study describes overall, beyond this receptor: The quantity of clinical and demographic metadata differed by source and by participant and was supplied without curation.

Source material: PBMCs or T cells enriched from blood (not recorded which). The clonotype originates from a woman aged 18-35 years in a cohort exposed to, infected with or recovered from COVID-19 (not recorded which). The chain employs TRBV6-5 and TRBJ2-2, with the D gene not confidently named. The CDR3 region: CASSDGSGLMGELFF. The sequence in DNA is TGTGCCAGCAGCGACGGATCAGGTTTAATGGGGGAGCTGTTTTTT.